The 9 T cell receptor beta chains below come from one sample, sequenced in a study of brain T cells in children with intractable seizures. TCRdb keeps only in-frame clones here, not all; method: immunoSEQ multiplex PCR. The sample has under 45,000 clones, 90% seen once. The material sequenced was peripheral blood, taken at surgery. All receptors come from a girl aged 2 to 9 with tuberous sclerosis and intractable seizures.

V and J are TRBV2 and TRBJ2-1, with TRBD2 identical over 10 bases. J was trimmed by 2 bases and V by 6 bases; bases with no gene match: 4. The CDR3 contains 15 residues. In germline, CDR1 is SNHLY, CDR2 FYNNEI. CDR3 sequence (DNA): TGTGCCAGCAGATCTAGCGGGAGAACCTACAATGAGCAGTTCTTC. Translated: CASRSSGRTYNEQFF.

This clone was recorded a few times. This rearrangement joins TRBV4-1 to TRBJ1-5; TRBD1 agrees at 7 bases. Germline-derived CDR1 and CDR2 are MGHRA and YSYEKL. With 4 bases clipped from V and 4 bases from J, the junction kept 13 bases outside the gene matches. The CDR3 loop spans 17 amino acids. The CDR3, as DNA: TGCGCCAGCAGCCCCGGACAGGCCATCAACTGGAATCAGCCCCAGCATTTT. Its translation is CASSPGQAINWNQPQHF.

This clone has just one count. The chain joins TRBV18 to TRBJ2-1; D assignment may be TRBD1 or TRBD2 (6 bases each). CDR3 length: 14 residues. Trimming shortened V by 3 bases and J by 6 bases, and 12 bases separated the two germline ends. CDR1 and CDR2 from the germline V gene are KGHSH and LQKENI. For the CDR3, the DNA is TGTGCCAGCTCACCGGGGGGCAAAGGCAATGAGCAGTTCTTC. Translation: CASSPGGKGNEQFF.

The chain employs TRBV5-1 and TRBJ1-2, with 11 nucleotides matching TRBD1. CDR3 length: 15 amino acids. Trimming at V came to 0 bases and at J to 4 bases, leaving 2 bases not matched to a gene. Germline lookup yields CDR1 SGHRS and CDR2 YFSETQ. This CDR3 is CASSLAGQGVYGYTF. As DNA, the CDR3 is TGCGCCAGCAGCTTGGCGGGACAGGGGGTCTATGGCTACACCTTC.

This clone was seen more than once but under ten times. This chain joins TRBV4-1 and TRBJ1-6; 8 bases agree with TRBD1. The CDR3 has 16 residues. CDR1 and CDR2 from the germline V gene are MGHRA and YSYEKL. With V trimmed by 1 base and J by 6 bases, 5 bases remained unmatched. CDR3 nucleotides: TGCGCCAGCAGCCAAGGCTCCGGACAGGGTAATTCACCCCTCCACTTT. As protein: CASSQGSGQGNSPLHF.

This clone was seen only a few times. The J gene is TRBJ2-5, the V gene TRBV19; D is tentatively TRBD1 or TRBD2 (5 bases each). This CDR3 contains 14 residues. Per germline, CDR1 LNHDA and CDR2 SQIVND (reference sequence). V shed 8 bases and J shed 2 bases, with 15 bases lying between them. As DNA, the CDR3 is TGTGCCAGTCAGCCTGGGGACCGACAAGAGACCCAGTACTTC. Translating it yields CASQPGDRQETQYF.

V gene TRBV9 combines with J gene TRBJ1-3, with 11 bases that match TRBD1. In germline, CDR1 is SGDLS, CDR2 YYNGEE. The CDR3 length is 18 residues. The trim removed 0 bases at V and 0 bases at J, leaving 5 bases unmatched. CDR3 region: CASSVAVDRGLSGNTIYF. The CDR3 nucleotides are TGTGCCAGCAGCGTAGCGGTGGACAGGGGGCTCTCTGGAAACACCATATATTTT.

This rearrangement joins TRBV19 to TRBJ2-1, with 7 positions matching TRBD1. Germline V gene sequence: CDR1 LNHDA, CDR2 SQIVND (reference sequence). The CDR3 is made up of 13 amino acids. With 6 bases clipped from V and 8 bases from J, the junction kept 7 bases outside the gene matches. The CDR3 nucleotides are TGTGCCAGTAGAGAGACAGGGCCGTATGAGCAGTTCTTC. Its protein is CASRETGPYEQFF.

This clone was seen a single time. CDR3 region: CASSLGDRGNQPQHF. CDR3 DNA: TGTGCCAGCAGCTTGGGGGACAGGGGCAATCAGCCCCAGCATTTT. The rearrangement links TRBV5-8 to TRBJ1-5, with 9 bases aligning to TRBD1. The germline CDR1 and CDR2 sequences are SGHTS and YDEGEE. The CDR3 contains 15 residues. The J segment lost 2 bases and the V segment lost 0 bases, leaving 0 bases of the junction unmatched.